This T cell receptor beta chain was sequenced for a study of blood T cell repertoires in COVID-19 (dated by TCRdb to the early 2020s). In the study overall: Samples covering the acute and convalescent phases of COVID-19 were provided by collaborators in the United States, Italy and Spain. The prospective study material was composed of cDNA or gDNA derived from T cells, B-cell-depleted T cells, or PBMCs. The dataset comprised deeply sampled blood TCRbeta repertoires from subjects exposed to, actively infected with, or recovered from COVID-19. A freely available public database, intended as a resource for researchers studying the immune response to SARS-CoV-2, is where the repertoires were released. The samples were drawn from the first 160 participants of the ongoing ImmuneRACE study and from 1,200 or so subjects provided by 6 global collaborators. The sample metadata nearly always contained a de-identified subject ID, COVID-19 status, age in years and sex. Where available, HLA class I and class II types were obtained from metadata supplied by the sample provider rather than from assay-based typing. Overall study outcomes, separate from this receptor: Clinical and demographic metadata were provided uncurated, with the amount varying by source and participant.

V is shortened by 4 bases, J by 0 bases, and the region joining them spans 14 bases. According to the germline V gene, CDR1 reads SGHRS and CDR2 reads YFSETQ. The CDR3, cysteine through phenylalanine, is 16 amino acids long. Of all the DNA, just the CDR3 is kept, 48 bases in frame from base 1. On this clone itself: Its antigen remains unidentified. Base qualities are missing; no much larger clone stands one base away.

The collaborating institutions used their own protocols to collect whole blood in K2EDTA tubes. Collaborator samples were shipped for TCRbeta analysis as frozen whole blood, isolated PBMCs, or DNA extracted from either sample type. TCRbeta CDR3 regions were amplified from genomic DNA using the immunoSEQ Assay, a bias-controlled multiplex PCR. The authors' analysis ran thus. Nucleated cell counts per sample were estimated from amplification of reference gene primers within the assay. Sequence reads were collapsed and filtered to measure the absolute abundance of every unique TCRbeta CDR3 rearrangement. For each sample, productive Simpson clonality was calculated by taking the square root of Simpson's diversity index across productive rearrangements. As stored in TCRdb, this immuneACCESS dataset retains in-frame rearrangements with V and J assigned. A fraction of the clones does not appear; measured against another copy, unresolved V genes explain less than half of the discrepancy, and the remainder lacks a known reason. That table supplies the V and J calls and clone size; D and trimming were determined from the DNA. Across this sample there are roughly 140,000 clones, with 75% to 90% seen only once. Roughly 3.9% of the sample is in the top ten clones.

The clonotype originates from a woman of 80 years or more with acute or convalescent COVID-19. The sample taken for sequencing was peripheral blood. Recombination connected TRBV5-1 to TRBJ1-3; a confident D gene designation cannot be given. The DNA sequence is given as TGCGCCAGCAGCCCCCCGCAGGTGAGCTCTGGAAACACCATATATTTT. This is translated as CASSPPQVSSGNTIYF.